Following are 29 T cell receptor beta chains from one sample sequenced in a study of control samples from healthy donors and cancer patients. Libraries were prepared by immunoSEQ multiplex PCR; TCRdb keeps only in-frame clonotypes and omits some of them. The sample has 130,000 to 150,000 clones; roughly nine tenths are singletons. Input material: blood. The receptors shown here come from a woman in her twenties or thirties in good health.

This clone has a single count. Germline and junction disagree at one end, which may indicate a read error. The rearrangement links TRBV7-7 to TRBJ2-3; 10 positions match TRBD2. This CDR3 region has 15 residues. Germline CDR1 reads SSHAT; CDR2 reads FNYEAQ (reference sequence). This CDR3 reads CASSLGASGRDTQYF. For the CDR3, the DNA is TGTGCTAGCAGCTTAGGGGCTAGCGGGAGAGATACGCAGTATTTT.

This clone was observed a handful of times. V is TRBV28 and J is TRBJ2-7, with 10 bases lining up with TRBD2. This CDR3 region has 16 residues. Germline CDR1 reads MDHEN; CDR2 reads SYDVKM. J gave up 2 bases and V 1 base, and 5 bases lay outside the gene matches. CDR3 coding DNA: TGTGCCAGCAGTTTATTTGTAGCGGGAGGTCCCTACGAGCAGTACTTC. Encoded protein: CASSLFVAGGPYEQYF.

V is TRBV5-4 and J is TRBJ2-7; D unclear. Germline V lookup: CDR1 SGHNT, CDR2 YYREEE (reference sequence). Trimming stripped 3 bases from V and 4 bases from J, with 11 bases between. The CDR3 totals 13 residues. The CDR3 DNA is TGTGCCAGCAGCTCAAACCCGTTATACGAGCAGTACTTC. Translation gives CASSSNPLYEQYF.

The chain employs TRBV19 and TRBJ2-7; tentative D call: TRBD2 (6 bases). Germline lookup yields CDR1 LNHDA and CDR2 SQIVND (reference sequence). The CDR3 is 13 amino acids. V lost 3 bases and J lost 6, with 12 bases in between. The CDR3 is CASSIGEAGEQYF. CDR3 DNA sequence: TGTGCCAGTAGTATCGGGGAGGCGGGCGAGCAGTACTTC.

The chain carries TRBV30 and TRBJ2-7; D gene uncertain. V shed 3 bases and J shed 5 bases, with 11 bases lying between them. This CDR3 is built from 12 residues. CDR1 is GTSNPN, CDR2 SVGIG, per germline (reference sequence). CDR3 DNA sequence: TGTGCCTGGAGGGGCTCGGGTAACGAGCAGTACTTC. It translates to CAWRGSGNEQYF.

The chain couples TRBV6-5 to TRBJ1-4, with 9 nucleotides matching TRBD1. CDR3 size: 14 residues. V lost 6 bases to trimming and J lost 7 bases; unmatched junction nucleotides: 6. Per the germline V gene, CDR1 is MNHEY and CDR2 is SVGAGI. The CDR3 protein is CASRSTGGPEKLFF. For the CDR3, the DNA is TGTGCCAGCAGATCTACAGGGGGCCCTGAAAAACTGTTTTTT.

V and J are TRBV19 and TRBJ2-5; 7 positions agree with TRBD2. Germline V lookup: CDR1 LNHDA, CDR2 SQIVND (reference sequence). The J segment lost 7 bases and the V segment lost 2 bases, leaving 10 bases of the junction unmatched. The CDR3 is 15 amino acids. The CDR3 sequence is CASSISAGVYGTQYF. The CDR3 coding sequence is TGTGCCAGTAGTATATCGGCGGGAGTTTACGGGACCCAGTACTTC.

This clone was recorded once. The V gene is TRBV24-1, the J gene TRBJ2-3; 9 bases line up with TRBD2. Germline lookup yields CDR1 KGHDR and CDR2 SFDVKD. The J segment lost 1 base and the V segment lost 5 bases, leaving 3 bases of the junction unmatched. The CDR3 is 15 residues long. The CDR3 DNA follows: TGTGCCACCAGTGCGCGGACTAGCGGCACAGATACGCAGTATTTT. Translating gives CATSARTSGTDTQYF.

This chain links TRBV19 with TRBJ1-5; D perhaps matches TRBD1 (5 bases). V gave up 3 bases and J gave up 0 bases, with 6 bases separating them. In germline, CDR1 is LNHDA, CDR2 SQIVND (reference sequence). This CDR3 has 14 residues. The CDR3 region has the DNA TGTGCCAGTAGTATTCAGGGTAGCAATCAGCCCCAGCATTTT. It yields the protein CASSIQGSNQPQHF.

The chain is built from TRBV7-9 and TRBJ1-4; no firm D call. V was trimmed by 5 bases and J by 4 bases, leaving 17 bases between them. There are 16 residues in the CDR3. CDR1 is SEHNR and CDR2 is FQNEAQ in the germline V gene (reference sequence). The CDR3 loop reads CASSPRPGLGNEKLFF. DNA of the CDR3: TGTGCCAGCAGCCCCCGCCCTGGGTTGGGTAATGAAAAACTGTTTTTT.

The chain combines TRBV6-5 with TRBJ2-7, with 8 bases matching TRBD1. J was trimmed by 2 bases and V by 5 bases; bases with no gene match: 5. Germline CDR1 and CDR2: MNHEY and SVGAGI. The CDR3 has 14 residues. The CDR3 region is CASSLRQGTYEQYF. The DNA of the CDR3 is TGTGCCAGCAGTCTCCGACAGGGGACCTACGAGCAGTACTTC.

The chain recombines TRBV11-3 with TRBJ2-1; D is undetermined. CDR1 and CDR2 (germline): SGHNT, YENEEA. Trimming removed 8 bases from V and 8 bases from J, with 10 bases in between. The CDR3 contains 11 residues. The CDR3 is CASGTFDEQFF. The CDR3 DNA sequence: TGTGCCAGCGGAACTTTTGATGAGCAGTTCTTC.

This clone has a single count. This chain connects TRBV5-1 to TRBJ2-1; TRBD2 agrees at 8 bases. CDR3 size: 14 residues. CDR1 SGHRS and CDR2 YFSETQ come from the germline V gene. V trimming: 5 bases; J trimming: 10 bases; junction bases outside the gene matches: 11. The DNA for the CDR3 is TGCGCCAGCAGGGTAGAAGCGGGAGTACACGAGCAGTTCTTC. The encoded protein is CASRVEAGVHEQFF.

The CDR3 DNA reads TGTGCCAGCAGCTTACCGGGACTTTACAATGAGCAGTTCTTC. Amino acid sequence: CASSLPGLYNEQFF. The V gene is TRBV5-4, the J gene TRBJ2-1; D perhaps matches TRBD2 (6 bases). Trimming took 2 bases from V and 4 from J, leaving 10 bases between them. The germline gives CDR1 SGHNT, CDR2 YYREEE (reference sequence). This CDR3 is built from 14 residues.

The genes are TRBV18 and TRBJ2-2, with TRBD1 as a possible D gene (6 bases). Germline CDR1 and CDR2: KGHSH and LQKENI. Trimming took 3 bases from V and 5 from J, leaving 16 bases between them. The CDR3 has 16 residues. CDR3 protein: CASSPQGPPRTGELFF. CDR3 DNA sequence: TGTGCCAGCTCACCCCAGGGGCCCCCTCGAACCGGGGAGCTGTTTTTT.

The rearrangement joins TRBV6-5 to TRBJ1-1, with 8 positions matching TRBD1. The CDR3 runs to 14 residues. Per germline, CDR1 MNHEY and CDR2 SVGAGI. J lost 4 bases, V lost 4 bases, and 5 bases had no gene match. Here the CDR3 DNA reads TGTGCCAGCAGTTCCGGGACAGGAGCCACTGAAGCTTTCTTT. This translates into CASSSGTGATEAFF.

V usage is TRBV5-4 and J usage is TRBJ1-3; D uncertain. The CDR3 sequence is 15 residues long. Germline V gene lookup returns CDR1 SGHNT and CDR2 YYREEE (reference sequence). V was shortened by 0 bases and J by 8 bases, with 15 bases between the two germline ends. The DNA of the CDR3 is TGTGCCAGCAGCTTGGCCGGCGCGGCCCGGGACACCATATATTTT. Its protein product is CASSLAGAARDTIYF. Filled out from reference TRBV5-4 and TRBJ1-3, the complete variable domain reads ETGVTQSPTHLIKTRGQQVTLRCSSQSGHNTVSWYQQALGQGPQFIFQYYREEENGRGNFPPRFSGLQFPNYSSELNVNALELDDSALYLCASSLAGAARDTIYFGEGSWLTVV.

The chain combines TRBV19 with TRBJ1-1; TRBD1 might be the D (6 bases). Looked up from germline, CDR1 is LNHDA and CDR2 is SQIVND (reference sequence). V gave up 5 bases and J gave up 2 bases, with 12 bases separating them. The CDR3 covers 14 residues. The CDR3 sequence is CASSLGGLNTEAFF. CDR3 DNA sequence: TGTGCCAGTAGTTTGGGGGGGCTCAACACTGAAGCTTTCTTT.

The gene calls are TRBV5-4 and TRBJ2-1; 9 nucleotides line up with TRBD2. V gave up 4 bases and J gave up 0 bases; unmatched junction bases: 5. Germline lookup yields CDR1 SGHNT and CDR2 YYREEE (reference sequence). The CDR3 extends over 16 amino acids. CDR3 nucleotides: TGTGCCAGCAGCACCCGTAGCGGGAGCTCCTACAATGAGCAGTTCTTC. Translated, it gives CASSTRSGSSYNEQFF.

This chain links TRBV6-6 with TRBJ2-5, with 14 positions matching TRBD2. Germline trimming cut 5 bases from V and 5 bases from J; bases unmatched to any gene: 4. The CDR3 loop spans 15 amino acids. Looked up from germline, CDR1 is MNHNY and CDR2 is SVGAGI (reference sequence). Written as DNA, the CDR3 is TGTGCCAGCAGTGCCCGACTAGCGGGAGGGGAGACCCAGTACTTC. This sequence encodes CASSARLAGGETQYF.

The rearrangement links TRBV5-8 to TRBJ1-5; TRBD1 might be the D (5 bases). The CDR3 is 18 amino acids. V was trimmed by 0 bases and J by 3 bases, leaving 19 bases between them. The germline gives CDR1 SGHTS, CDR2 YDEGEE. The CDR3, as DNA: TGTGCCAGCAGCTTGGTTCTAGGGACGCATAATCCCAATCAGCCCCAGCATTTT. This translates into CASSLVLGTHNPNQPQHF.

CDR3 sequence (DNA): TGTGCCAGCAGTCTACAGGGGGCTGCCGGGGAGCTGTTTTTT. This translates into CASSLQGAAGELFF. The chain is built from TRBV28 and TRBJ2-2, with 9 bases aligning to TRBD1. Germline values: CDR1 MDHEN, CDR2 SYDVKM. The junction had 4 bases not matched to a gene; V was cut back by 5 bases and J by 6 bases. There are 14 residues in the CDR3.

The CDR3 nucleotides are TGTGCCTGGAGTGTGGGTCAGGGCGCGCCCGAGCAGTACTTC. The encoded protein is CAWSVGQGAPEQYF. The chain is built from TRBV30 and TRBJ2-7; tentatively, D is TRBD1 (5 bases). This CDR3 spans 14 amino acids. The ends were cut back, 0 bases at V and 6 bases at J, with 15 bases in the middle. CDR1 and CDR2 (germline): GTSNPN, SVGIG (reference sequence).

J is TRBJ2-2 and V is TRBV19; no clear D gene. With 5 bases removed from V and 0 bases from J, the gap between germline ends came to 7 bases. The CDR3 is 14 amino acids. Germline CDR1 LNHDA, CDR2 SQIVND (reference sequence). The CDR3 DNA reads as TGTGCCAGTAGTGTGGCCCCGAACACCGGGGAGCTGTTTTTT. Residues: CASSVAPNTGELFF. The full variable domain, completed using reference TRBV19 and TRBJ2-2, is DGGITQSPKYLFRKEGQNVTLSCEQNLNHDAMYWYRQDPGQGLRLIYYSQIVNDFQKGDIAEGYSVSREKKESFPLTVTSAQKNPTAFYLCASSVAPNTGELFFGEGSRLTVL.

In DNA form, the CDR3 reads TGTGCCAGCAGGGATATAAATGAAAAACTGTTTTTT. Protein sequence: CASRDINEKLFF. The gene calls are TRBV12-3 or TRBV12-4 and TRBJ1-4; no definite D call. The CDR3 runs 12 residues. Trimming cost V 6 bases and J 5 bases, with 7 bases left between them.

The rearrangement joins TRBV4-1 to TRBJ1-1; a possible D gene is TRBD1 (5 bases). Per germline, CDR1 MGHRA and CDR2 YSYEKL. Deletions cut 4 bases from V and 2 bases from J, with 14 bases between. The CDR3 length is 15 residues. The CDR3 protein is CASSPGAGLNTEAFF. The CDR3 DNA sequence: TGCGCCAGCAGCCCTGGGGCAGGCCTTAACACTGAAGCTTTCTTT.

V is TRBV5-4 and J is TRBJ2-3; 9 bases agree with TRBD2. This CDR3 region has 15 residues. The germline V gene encodes CDR1 SGHNT and CDR2 YYREEE (reference sequence). J lost 4 bases, V lost 0 bases, and 3 bases had no gene match. The CDR3 coding sequence is TGTGCCAGCAGCTTGGGAGGCGGGAGGGCAGATACGCAGTATTTT. It specifies CASSLGGGRADTQYF. The full variable domain, in which reference TRBV5-4 and TRBJ2-3 provide the parts outside the CDR3, is ETGVTQSPTHLIKTRGQQVTLRCSSQSGHNTVSWYQQALGQGPQFIFQYYREEENGRGNFPPRFSGLQFPNYSSELNVNALELDDSALYLCASSLGGGRADTQYFGPGTRLTVL.

The CDR3 nucleotides are TGCAGCGTTTCGGACTGGGACACTGAAGCTTTCTTT. Translation gives CSVSDWDTEAFF. The J gene is TRBJ1-1, the V gene TRBV29-1; D not certain. Looked up from germline, CDR1 is SQVTM and CDR2 is ANQGSEA. The CDR3 runs to 12 residues. The V gene lost 5 bases and the J gene lost 3 bases, with 10 bases spanning the gap. The entire variable domain, with the rest obtained from reference TRBV29-1 and TRBJ1-1, is as follows: SAVISQKPSRDICQRGTSLTIQCQVDSQVTMMFWYRQQPGQSLTLIATANQGSEATYESGFVIDKFPISRPNLTFSTLTVSNMSPEDSSIYLCSVSDWDTEAFFGQGTRLTVV.

The J gene is TRBJ2-6, the V gene TRBV29-1; D may match TRBD1 or TRBD2 (6 bases each). Between the trimmed V and J ends, which lost 4 bases and 0 bases, there was a span of 10 bases. The CDR3 contains 15 residues. In germline, CDR1 is SQVTM, CDR2 ANQGSEA. This CDR3 is CSVGKGGSGANVLTF. The CDR3 DNA follows: TGCAGCGTTGGAAAGGGGGGCTCTGGGGCCAACGTCCTGACTTTC.